This T cell receptor (beta chain) was captured by sequencing in a study of CD8+ T cells in alopecia areata. The sample's treatment: oral pan-JAK inhibitor, 5-10 mg twice daily. This clone came up a few times. Its antigen is unidentified. Study results and limitations: The presence of one nonresponder keeps the tie between baseline CD8+ expansion and response uncertain.

V shed 5 bases and J 3 bases; nucleotides not matched to a gene: 8. Germline CDR1 and CDR2: MNHNY and SVGAGI (reference sequence). This CDR3 is 15 amino acids long. Extracted from the samples, RNA was reverse transcribed into cDNA to serve as the sequencing template. Profiling relied on immunoSEQ multiplex PCR, and the TCRdb table lists in-frame clones only, not all of them. The data show hundreds of thousands of clones, approximately 38% seen once. The receptor was isolated from a human donor with alopecia areata. Specimen: CD4+ T cells sorted from blood, collected at roughly week 30, from a patient treated with tofacitinib. The chain is built from TRBV6-6 and TRBJ2-3, with 7 bases lining up with TRBD1. DNA for the CDR3: TGTGCCAGCAGTCTACAGGGGTTTGGGACAGATACGCAGTATTTT. Translating it yields CASSLQGFGTDTQYF.